These 8 T cell receptor beta chains were all obtained from the same sample, sequenced in a study of beta chain features in type 1 diabetes. Expressed TCRB transcripts were sequenced because the entire RNA isolate underwent reverse transcription. Assay used: immunoSEQ multiplex PCR; TCRdb lists only in-frame clones, some missing. The sample records some 290,000 clones, approximately 25% being singletons. General observations from the study: TCRB CDR3 length was moderately but significantly reduced in all four CD4+ subsets of Type 1 diabetes patients.

Antigens of these TCRs are unknown. Sequences were obtained from naive CD4+ T cells from blood. These receptors were collected from a woman in her 30s with type 1 diabetes.

The genes are TRBV4-1 and TRBJ1-4; D is undetermined. Germline CDR1 is MGHRA and CDR2 is YSYEKL. The CDR3 totals 9 residues. V lost 8 bases, J lost 10 bases, and 5 bases lay in between. The CDR3 nucleotides read TGCGCCAGCCGGGGAAAACTGTTTTTT. Its protein is CASRGKLFF.

This clone has a handful of counts. CDR3 protein: CASSPRAIYLAGAAETQYF. CDR3 DNA: TGCGCCAGCAGCCCAAGAGCGATCTATCTAGCGGGAGCGGCTGAGACCCAGTACTTC. The chain recombines TRBV4-1 with TRBJ2-5; 10 nucleotides line up with TRBD2. This CDR3 is 19 amino acids long. The J segment lost 5 bases and the V segment lost 4 bases, leaving 19 bases of the junction unmatched. Germline V CDR1 and CDR2: MGHRA, YSYEKL.

The genes are TRBV28 and TRBJ2-7, with 12 bases identical to TRBD1. CDR3 length equals 15 residues. V was pared by 5 bases and J by 5 bases, with 7 bases of the junction left unmatched. In germline, CDR1 is MDHEN, CDR2 SYDVKM. CDR3 coding DNA: TGTGCCAGCAGTCTTTGGGACAGGGGGCAGGACGAGCAGTACTTC. Translating gives CASSLWDRGQDEQYF.

This clone was seen more than once but under ten times. The gene calls are TRBV30 and TRBJ2-3; D is undetermined. The germline V gene encodes CDR1 GTSNPN and CDR2 SVGIG (reference sequence). This CDR3 comprises 13 residues. V lost 2 bases to trimming and J lost 6 bases, with 12 bases between them. The CDR3 region is CAWSLGARDTQYF. The DNA for the CDR3 is TGTGCCTGGAGTCTGGGTGCGAGGGATACGCAGTATTTT.

The table lists this clone with a few counts. The V call is TRBV7-9, the J call TRBJ1-3; D possibly corresponds to TRBD1 (6 bases). CDR1 and CDR2 (germline): SEHNR, FQNEAQ (reference sequence). CDR3 length: 15 residues. V was trimmed by 5 bases and J by 0 bases, leaving 11 bases between them. CDR3 DNA sequence: TGTGCCAGCAGCACGGGACAAAACTCTGGAAACACCATATATTTT. Amino acid sequence: CASSTGQNSGNTIYF.

The chain joins TRBV7-3 to TRBJ2-6, with D maybe TRBD1 (6 bases). Deletions cut 0 bases from V and 0 bases from J, with 12 bases between. Germline V CDR1 and CDR2: SGHTA, FQGTGA. The CDR3 totals 18 residues. The CDR3 reads CASSLTGAEYSGANVLTF. The CDR3 coding sequence is TGTGCCAGCAGCTTAACGGGGGCCGAATACTCTGGGGCCAACGTCCTGACTTTC. The full variable domain, in which reference TRBV7-3 and TRBJ2-6 provide the parts outside the CDR3, is GAGVSQTPSNKVTEKGKYVELRCDPISGHTALYWYRQSLGQGPEFLIYFQGTGAADDSGLPNDRFFAVRPEGSVSTLKIQRTERGDSAVYLCASSLTGAEYSGANVLTFGAGSRLTVL.

This chain links TRBV5-1 with TRBJ2-7; possibly TRBD1 for D (6 bases). This CDR3 is built from 13 residues. Trimming took off 6 bases at V and 1 base at J, with 11 bases between the two ends. Germline V lookup: CDR1 SGHRS, CDR2 YFSETQ. The CDR3 nucleotides are TGCGCCAGCACCCCGGGACAATCCTACGAGCAGTACTTC. It encodes CASTPGQSYEQYF.

This chain connects TRBV30 to TRBJ1-2; possibly TRBD1 for D (6 bases). Trimming pared 3 bases from V and 8 bases from J, leaving 13 bases between. The CDR3 runs to 12 residues. Germline V gene data show CDR1 as GTSNPN and CDR2 as SVGIG (reference sequence). In DNA form, the CDR3 reads TGTGCCTGGAGGGGGGCAGGGTCCGGCTACACCTTC. It yields the protein CAWRGAGSGYTF.